The next 25 T cell receptor beta chains were all read from a single sample in a study of tumor-infiltrating lymphocytes in primary liver carcinoma. The study co-extracted DNA and RNA from roughly 20-30 mg of unsorted bulk tissue. Researchers generated TCR beta cDNA from 500 to 600 ng of total RNA, relying on a constant-region primer. Three-round nested multiplex PCR performed with slightly modified ARM-PCR produced the TCR beta libraries. The first two PCR rounds used TRBV1-TRBV30 primers with a Cbeta primer, 9 to 11 cycles each. TCRdb called the multiplex PCR reads again in MiXCR, with one record for every CDR3 protein. Seen here are tens of thousands of distinct CDR3 sequences, over 70% observed once, and the top ten hold roughly an eighth. Sequenced sample: liver tumor tissue from sampling region 4. The subset here: tumor region T4, right-lateral pole. Receptor source: a woman aged 55-69 years with primary liver carcinoma and hepatitis B virus infection.

The chain links TRBV11-2 to TRBJ2-1, with TRBD2 matching over 9 bases. In germline, CDR1 is SGHAT, CDR2 FQNNGV. The CDR3 loop spans 17 amino acids. J lost 8 bases, V lost 7 bases, and 18 bases had no gene match. The CDR3 sequence is CASIKRLAVGPGDEQFF. DNA of the CDR3: TGTGCCAGCATCAAGAGACTAGCGGTAGGGCCTGGGGATGAGCAGTTCTTC.

A few counts support this clonotype. The rearrangement uses TRBV9 and TRBJ1-4; TRBD1 matches 8 bases. The CDR3 sequence is 15 residues long. In germline, CDR1 is SGDLS, CDR2 YYNGEE. V was pared by 2 bases and J by 3 bases, with 3 bases of the junction left unmatched. CDR3 sequence reads: CASSVQQGANEKLFF. CDR3 sequence (DNA): TGTGCCAGCAGCGTGCAACAGGGGGCTAATGAAAAACTGTTTTTT. Looking up the rest from reference TRBV9 and TRBJ1-4 gives the full variable domain: DSGVTQTPKHLITATGQRVTLRCSPRSGDLSVYWYQQSLDQGLQFLIQYYNGEERAKGNILERFSAQQFPDLHSELNLSSLELGDSALYFCASSVQQGANEKLFFGSGTQLSVL.

As concerns this clonotype: An end of the junction differs from the germline gene, which may be a read error. This chain connects TRBV11-2 to TRBJ2-1; 14 bases agree with TRBD2. Germline-derived CDR1 and CDR2 are SGHAT and FQNNGV. The CDR3 has 17 amino acids. As DNA, the CDR3 is TGTGCCAGCAGCATGAGACTAGCGGGAGGGCCGGGGGACGAGCAGTTCTTT. This encodes CASSMRLAGGPGDEQFF.

As for this clonotype: Sequence at one end of the junction differs from germline and may be a read error. The gene calls are TRBV11-3 and TRBJ2-1, with 9 bases aligning to TRBD2. The CDR3 loop spans 15 amino acids. In germline, CDR1 is SGHNT, CDR2 YENEEA. CDR3 DNA: TGTGCCAGGAGCTTGGGATCTAGCGGGAAGCTTGAGCAGTTCTTC. It encodes CARSLGSSGKLEQFF.

The chain combines TRBV7-2 with TRBJ2-2, with D perhaps TRBD1 or TRBD2 (5 bases each). The CDR3 covers 13 residues. CDR1 is SGHTA and CDR2 is FQGNSA in the germline V gene. Deletions cut 3 bases from V and 5 bases from J, with 7 bases between. CDR3 nucleotides: TGTGCCAGCAGCTTCGGGGCTACCGGGGAGCTGTTTTTT. This encodes CASSFGATGELFF.

The chain has TRBV6-1 and TRBJ2-7; TRBD2 might be the D (5 bases). This CDR3 region has 18 residues. Trimming removed 3 bases at V and 3 bases at J, with 24 bases between. Germline V gene sequence: CDR1 MNHNS, CDR2 SASEGT. The CDR3 DNA reads as TGTGCCAGCAGTGATTGCCTGAAGGGAGCGGCGAGGGACTACGAGCAGTACTTC. Amino acids: CASSDCLKGAARDYEQYF.

To note about this clonotype: A much larger clone differs from this one at a single base, so this may be a read error. The chain couples TRBV28 to TRBJ1-1; unclear D gene. The CDR3 runs 12 residues. Germline-derived CDR1 and CDR2 are MDHEN and SYDVKM. CDR3 residues: CTSSLGRGEAFF. CDR3 sequence (DNA): TGTACCAGCAGTCTAGGGCGGGGTGAAGCTTTCTTT. The full variable domain, rest sourced from reference TRBV28 and TRBJ1-1, is DVKVTQSSRYLVKRTGEKVFLECVQDMDHENMFWYRQDPGLGLRLIYFSYDVKMKEKGDIPEGYSVSREKKERFSLILESASTNQTSMYLCTSSLGRGEAFFGQGTRLTVV.

Of note for this clonotype: One junction end does not reproduce the germline sequence, and a read error may be involved. The chain couples TRBV6-1 to TRBJ2-1, with a weak D call TRBD2 (5 bases). The CDR3 has 16 residues. Germline V CDR1 and CDR2: MNHNS, SASEGT. The CDR3 spells CASSEKSAATYNEQLF. DNA for the CDR3: TGTGCCAGCAGTGAAAAGTCAGCGGCCACCTACAATGAGCAGCTCTTC.

This clonotype appeared a single time. Its ends do not fully match the called genes, so a read error is possible. The chain joins TRBV7-8 to TRBJ2-4; TRBD2 matches 9 bases. CDR1 is SGHVS, CDR2 FQNEAQ, per germline. This CDR3 is built from 16 residues. The CDR3 DNA follows: TGTGCCAGCAGCTTACTGGGCGGGAGGGCCGAGAACATTCACTACTTC. Protein product: CASSLLGGRAENIHYF.

As to this clonotype: Because the CDR3 is missing its conserved closing phenylalanine or tryptophan, this is likely a read error. V and J are TRBV11-2 and TRBJ1-6; the D is unclear. The CDR3 runs 13 residues. Germline lookup yields CDR1 SGHAT and CDR2 FQNNGV. Trimming took 7 bases from V and 6 from J, leaving 10 bases between them. Here the CDR3 reads CASNLTSNSPLHI. Here the CDR3 DNA reads TGTGCCAGCAACCTAACGTCTAATTCACCCCTCCACATT.

Concerning this clonotype: Given a much more abundant clone one base away, this may be a read error. The chain carries TRBV12-3 or TRBV12-4 and TRBJ1-1, with D unclear. The CDR3 totals 16 residues. Trimming took off 6 bases at V and 4 bases at J, with 21 bases between the two ends. CDR3 in amino acids: CASSRRTGPLSTEAFF. Here the CDR3 DNA reads TGTGCCAGCAGCCGACGGACTGGCCCTTTGAGCACTGAAGCTTTCTTT.

As for this clonotype: This may arise from a read error, as a much more abundant clone is one base away. The chain is built from TRBV28 and TRBJ1-1, with D maybe TRBD1 (6 bases). Germline-derived CDR1 and CDR2 are MDHEN and SYDVKM. This CDR3 is built from 14 residues. As DNA, the CDR3 is TGTTCCAGCAGTTCTCACAGGGAGCCGGCTGAAGCTTTCTTT. Its protein is CSSSSHREPAEAFF.

Many counts were recorded for this clonotype. A much larger clone lies one base from this, so it may be a read error. The chain combines TRBV6-1 with TRBJ1-1; 7 nucleotides align to TRBD1. Losses at the gene ends were 4 bases for V and 6 bases for J; bases not matched to a gene: 14. The germline V gene has CDR1 MNHNS and CDR2 SASEGT. The CDR3 sequence is 16 residues long. CDR3 amino acids: CASSGGTGDSPAEAFF. Written as DNA, the CDR3 is TGTGCCAGCAGTGGGGGCACAGGGGATTCTCCCGCTGAAGCTTTCTTT.

This clonotype was observed at least ten times. The chain recombines TRBV19 with TRBJ2-1; 7 positions match TRBD2. The germline CDR1 and CDR2 sequences are LNHDA and SQIVND (reference sequence). J lost 7 bases, V lost 7 bases, and 4 bases had no gene match. This CDR3 has 12 residues. The CDR3 region has the DNA TGTGCCAGTACTTTTAGCGGGAATGAGCAGTTCTTC. It is translated as CASTFSGNEQFF.

The chain joins TRBV28 to TRBJ1-2; D remains ambiguous. Germline CDR1 is MDHEN and CDR2 is SYDVKM. There are 18 residues in the CDR3. The ends were cut back, 5 bases at V and 4 bases at J, with 26 bases in the middle. CDR3 protein: CASSRLAARKTVCYGYTF. The DNA of the CDR3 is TGTGCCAGCAGTAGACTTGCGGCCCGGAAAACAGTCTGCTATGGCTACACCTTC.

This clonotype was counted many times. In nucleotides, the CDR3 is TGTGCCAGTTCTGAACAGGGAACAGATACGCAGTATTTT. Protein product: CASSEQGTDTQYF. The chain is built from TRBV6-5 and TRBJ2-3, with a weak D call TRBD1 (6 bases). The CDR3 extends over 13 amino acids. The ends were cut back, 9 bases at V and 3 bases at J, with 13 bases in the middle. Germline values: CDR1 MNHEY, CDR2 SVGAGI.

This clonotype has a single count. The rearrangement links TRBV12-3 or TRBV12-4 to TRBJ2-1; a weak D match, TRBD2 (5 bases). The CDR3 covers 15 residues. The ends were cut back, 9 bases at V and 16 bases at J, with 31 bases in the middle. The CDR3 sequence: CASGLLREVHNEHFF. The CDR3 DNA reads as TGTGCCAGTGGGTTGCTTCGGGAAGTCCACAATGAACACTTCTTC.

This clonotype was observed a handful of times. The chain recombines TRBV5-1 with TRBJ2-7; either TRBD1 or TRBD2 may supply D (5 bases each). Trimming left V 4 bases short and J 6 bases short, with 20 bases between. Germline lookup yields CDR1 SGHRS and CDR2 YFSETQ. The CDR3 length is 15 residues. CDR3 loop: CASSRNTGSGGEQYF. The CDR3 bases are TGCGCCAGCAGCCGAAATACGGGCTCTGGGGGCGAGCAGTACTTC.

The chain carries TRBV29-1 and TRBJ2-7, with 8 bases lining up with TRBD2. The CDR3 sequence is 13 residues long. Germline-derived CDR1 and CDR2 are SQVTM and ANQGSEA. DNA of the CDR3: TGCAACGTGACGGGGACTAGTGCCAACGAGCAGTACTTC. Protein sequence: CNVTGTSANEQYF.

Regarding this clonotype: The CDR3 does not end in the conserved phenylalanine or tryptophan, so this is likely a read error. The chain links TRBV11-2 to TRBJ2-7; D is unclear. The germline CDR1 and CDR2 sequences are SGHAT and FQNNGV. There are 14 residues in the CDR3. The CDR3 DNA reads TGTGCCAACAGCTTAGGCGGTCTAGGCTCGATGCAGTACCTC. Translating gives CANSLGGLGSMQYL.

Concerning this clonotype itself: The junction departs from the called germline gene at one end, perhaps through a read error. The chain uses TRBV6-5 and TRBJ2-7; the D is unclear. The CDR3 sequence is 13 residues long. Per the germline V gene, CDR1 is MNHEY and CDR2 is SVGAGI. The CDR3 protein is CASGYSAPYVQYF. CDR3 in DNA: TGTGCCAGCGGTTACTCAGCCCCTTACGTGCAGTACTTC.

The count of this clonotype is one. A junction end diverges from the germline sequence, so it may reflect a read error. This sequence joins TRBV28 and TRBJ1-1; no firm D call. The CDR3 sequence is 11 residues long. The germline V gene encodes CDR1 MDHEN and CDR2 SYDVKM. The CDR3 DNA is TGTGCCAGCAGTTTAGGCGCTGAAGTTTTCTTT. Translated, it gives CASSLGAEVFF.

Note on this clonotype: The junction and the germline gene differ at one end; a read error may be behind it. The rearrangement links TRBV11-2 to TRBJ1-4, with D possibly TRBD1 on 6 matching bases. The CDR3 runs 17 residues. The germline CDR1 and CDR2 sequences are SGHAT and FQNNGV. In nucleotides, the CDR3 is TGTCCCAGCAGCCTCACCCGACAGGCTGCAACTAATGAAAAGCTGTTTTTT. It translates to CPSSLTRQAATNEKLFF.

The rearrangement links TRBV5-5 to TRBJ2-2; D may be TRBD1 (5 bases). This CDR3 comprises 15 residues. Germline loops: CDR1 SGHKS, CDR2 YYEKEE (reference sequence). In DNA form, the CDR3 reads TGTGTCAGTAGCTTGTTTGTGCAGGGTACCGGGGAGCTGTTTTTT. Its protein is CVSSLFVQGTGELFF.

Points on this clonotype: A junction end diverges from the germline sequence, so it may reflect a read error. The V and J genes are TRBV28 and TRBJ2-4, with D possibly TRBD2 on 6 matching bases. Germline V gene sequence: CDR1 MDHEN, CDR2 SYDVKM. CDR3 length: 14 residues. The CDR3 spells CASRKEGSGNIQYF. The CDR3, as DNA: TGTGCCAGCAGAAAGGAGGGGTCGGGAAACATACAGTACTTC.